This T cell receptor (beta chain) appears in the sequencing data of a study of blood T cell repertoires in COVID-19. Study-wide context: Collection of acute and convalescent COVID-19 samples took place in the United States, Italy and Spain. PBMCs, B-cell-depleted T cells, or T cells were the source of the cDNA or gDNA that made up the material.

Original methodology: Counts of nucleated cells, estimated from reference gene primer amplification, were obtained. Profiled with immunoSEQ multiplex PCR; TCRdb holds only in-frame clones, not every one. V and J calls and clone size are those listed in that table; D and trimming were worked out from the DNA. The sample shows approximately 37,000 clones, about nine tenths of them seen only once. The CDR3 has 11 amino acids. V lost 10 bases to trimming and J lost 1 base, with 7 bases between them. CDR1 and CDR2 (germline): LNHDA, SQIVND (reference sequence). The source material was peripheral blood. The sequence derives from an elderly woman with acute or convalescent COVID-19. This chain connects TRBV19 to TRBJ1-1, with no clear D. The CDR3 coding sequence is TGTGCCACCCGGTGGAACACTGAAGCTTTCTTT. Translating it yields CATRWNTEAFF.